Listed here are 26 T cell receptor beta chains from one sample, sequenced in a study of blood T cell repertoires in COVID-19 (dated by TCRdb to between 2020 and 2021). Library preparation was by the immunoSEQ multiplex PCR assay. TCRdb limited this immuneACCESS table to in-frame rearrangements with V and J called. A share of clones is missing; checked studies link under half to unresolved V genes, and the rest is unexplained. In all, the sample holds about 130,000 clones, and around 86% of those were seen once. Jointly, the top ten make up 8.4% of the sample. The specimen was peripheral blood. These receptors came from a woman aged 55 to 70 with active or convalescent COVID-19.

V gene TRBV24-1 combines with J gene TRBJ1-1, with 7 positions matching TRBD1. This CDR3 is built from 13 residues. Germline-derived CDR1 and CDR2 are KGHDR and SFDVKD. J gave up 12 bases and V 5 bases, and 11 bases lay outside the gene matches. CDR3 region: CATSAQDRSITFF. The CDR3 DNA is TGTGCCACCAGTGCTCAGGACAGGAGCATAACTTTCTTT.

This clone was seen a single time. The genes are TRBV19 and TRBJ1-2; D gene uncertain. CDR1 LNHDA and CDR2 SQIVND come from the germline V gene (reference sequence). CDR3 size: 12 residues. With 4 bases removed from V and 2 bases from J, the gap between germline ends came to 5 bases. The CDR3 is CASSRQNYGYTF. The CDR3 bases are TGTGCCAGTAGTAGGCAGAACTATGGCTACACCTTC.

The CDR3 DNA is TGTGCCAGCAGGAGGGCTACTTACGAGCAGTACTTC. This translates into CASRRATYEQYF. The chain joins TRBV27 to TRBJ2-7; D is possibly TRBD2 (5 bases). V lost 6 bases and J lost 4, with 10 bases in between. CDR1 MNHEY and CDR2 SMNVEV come from the germline V gene (reference sequence). CDR3 length: 12 residues.

The chain uses TRBV7-3 and TRBJ2-3, with D perhaps matching TRBD1 (5 bases). Trimming removed 0 bases from V and 0 bases from J, with 7 bases in between. Per the germline V gene, CDR1 is SGHTA and CDR2 is FQGTGA. This CDR3 region has 15 residues. The CDR3 coding sequence is TGTGCCAGCAGCTTAACAGGGGCTAGCACAGATACGCAGTATTTT. Protein product: CASSLTGASTDTQYF. The whole variable domain, filled in from reference TRBV7-3 and TRBJ2-3, reads GAGVSQTPSNKVTEKGKYVELRCDPISGHTALYWYRQSLGQGPEFLIYFQGTGAADDSGLPNDRFFAVRPEGSVSTLKIQRTERGDSAVYLCASSLTGASTDTQYFGPGTRLTVL.

The chain uses TRBV7-9 and TRBJ1-1; D remains unclear. Germline CDR1 reads SEHNR; CDR2 reads FQNEAQ (reference sequence). The V gene lost 6 bases and the J gene lost 3 bases, with 20 bases spanning the gap. This CDR3 is built from 16 residues. Here the CDR3 DNA reads TGTGCCAGCAGTCCCCCAGGAAGTCGGTCGGACACTGAAGCTTTCTTT. The encoded protein is CASSPPGSRSDTEAFF.

There are a few counts of this clone. The chain combines TRBV7-2 with TRBJ2-5, with D maybe TRBD1 (5 bases). V was shortened by 5 bases and J by 3 bases, with 10 bases between the two germline ends. This CDR3 comprises 13 residues. Germline loops: CDR1 SGHTA, CDR2 FQGNSA. CDR3 protein: CASSLRQKETQYF. The DNA for the CDR3 is TGTGCCAGCAGCCTCAGACAGAAAGAGACCCAGTACTTC.

This sequence joins TRBV29-1 and TRBJ1-3; D gene unclear. CDR1 and CDR2 from the germline V gene are SQVTM and ANQGSEA. V was shortened by 7 bases and J by 0 bases, with 7 bases between the two germline ends. The CDR3 has 12 amino acids. Written as DNA, the CDR3 is TGCAGCGCTGCGGCCTCTGGAAACACCATATATTTT. Its protein product is CSAAASGNTIYF.

The gene calls are TRBV11-2 and TRBJ2-5, with a possible D match to TRBD1 (6 bases). The CDR3 is made up of 14 amino acids. The germline V gene encodes CDR1 SGHAT and CDR2 FQNNGV. The V and J ends lost 5 bases and 3 bases respectively, with 13 bases between them. CDR3 region: CASSDRQVKETQYF. CDR3 nucleotide sequence: TGTGCCAGCAGCGACCGACAGGTTAAAGAGACCCAGTACTTC.

V gene TRBV15 combines with J gene TRBJ1-2; D is unclear. CDR3 length: 13 residues. Germline V CDR1 and CDR2: LNHNV, YYDKDF (reference sequence). V was cut by 0 bases and J by 4 bases, with 6 bases left in between. CDR3 amino acids: CATSRDQAYGYTF. Written as DNA, the CDR3 is TGTGCCACCAGCAGAGATCAGGCCTATGGCTACACCTTC.

This rearrangement joins TRBV19 to TRBJ1-2; D possibly corresponds to TRBD1 (5 bases). This CDR3 contains 13 residues. Germline V CDR1 and CDR2: LNHDA, SQIVND (reference sequence). V dropped 5 bases and J dropped 0 bases, with 7 bases sitting between them. The CDR3: CASSETANYGYTF. CDR3 nucleotide sequence: TGTGCCAGTAGTGAGACAGCTAACTATGGCTACACCTTC.

This chain links TRBV24-1 with TRBJ2-7; 8 positions match TRBD2. The V segment lost 4 bases and the J segment 5 bases; nucleotides outside the gene matches: 15. Germline CDR1 reads KGHDR; CDR2 reads SFDVKD. The CDR3 covers 17 residues. CDR3 region: CATSEGPGLGGNHEQYV. CDR3 DNA: TGTGCCACCAGTGAGGGACCGGGACTAGGAGGGAACCACGAGCAGTACGTC.

Of note for this clone: Other DNA sequences within the sample encode an identical CDR3. The V gene is TRBV3-1 (or the pseudogene TRBV3-2), the J gene TRBJ1-1; D is unclear. The length of the CDR3 is 14 residues. Trimming took off 3 bases at V and 4 bases at J, with 12 bases between the two ends. Germline V gives CDR1 LGHDT, CDR2 YNNKEL (reference sequence). The CDR3 region has the DNA TGTGCCAGCAGCCAGGTTAACGTGGCCACTGAAGCTTTCTTT. The encoded protein is CASSQVNVATEAFF.

The CDR3 sequence: CASSPRENEKLFF. CDR3 DNA sequence: TGTGCCAGCAGCCCGAGAGAGAACGAAAAACTGTTTTTT. The V call is TRBV7-9, the J call TRBJ1-4; D gene ambiguous. Germline assignment: CDR1 SEHNR and CDR2 FQNEAQ (reference sequence). The length of the CDR3 is 13 residues. V lost 5 bases and J 8 bases, leaving 12 bases between the germline ends. The whole variable domain, filled in from reference TRBV7-9 and TRBJ1-4, reads DTGVSQNPRHKITKRGQNVTFRCDPISEHNRLYWYRQTLGQGPEFLTYFQNEAQLEKSRLLSDRFSAERPKGSFSTLEIQRTEQGDSAMYLCASSPRENEKLFFGSGTQLSVL.

The chain couples TRBV7-2 to TRBJ1-2, with D possibly TRBD1 on 6 matching bases. The CDR3 spans 16 residues. With 1 base removed from V and 4 bases from J, the gap between germline ends came to 16 bases. Per germline, CDR1 SGHTA and CDR2 FQGNSA. The DNA for the CDR3 is TGTGCCAGCAGCTTAGGGGACACCTCGGCGGTCTATGGCTACACCTTC. Translated: CASSLGDTSAVYGYTF. Combining the CDR3 with reference TRBV7-2 and TRBJ1-2 gives the whole variable domain GAGVSQSPSNKVTEKGKDVELRCDPISGHTALYWYRQSLGQGLEFLIYFQGNSAPDKSGLPSDRFSAERTGGSVSTLTIQRTQQEDSAVYLCASSLGDTSAVYGYTFGSGTRLTVV.

The chain is built from TRBV7-9 and TRBJ2-5; TRBD2 matches at 15 bases. The CDR3 is 15 amino acids. With V trimmed by 4 bases and J by 4 bases, 1 base remained unmatched. Germline V gene lookup returns CDR1 SEHNR and CDR2 FQNEAQ (reference sequence). Here the CDR3 reads CASSSGLAGGETQYF. The CDR3 DNA reads TGTGCCAGCAGCTCGGGACTAGCGGGAGGAGAGACCCAGTACTTC.

This chain uses TRBV6-5 with TRBJ1-4; possibly TRBD1 for D (6 bases). Trimming stripped 2 bases from V and 4 bases from J, with 8 bases between. Germline CDR1 MNHEY, CDR2 SVGAGI. The CDR3 sequence is 14 residues long. The CDR3 region is CASSYGQHNEKLFF. The CDR3 DNA follows: TGTGCCAGCAGTTACGGACAGCATAATGAAAAACTGTTTTTT.

This chain uses TRBV24-1 with TRBJ1-4; D not certain. The CDR3 has 19 residues. V was shortened by 1 base and J by 0 bases, with 17 bases between the two germline ends. Germline V gene lookup returns CDR1 KGHDR and CDR2 SFDVKD. CDR3 residues: CATSDFVGSQWPTNEKLFF. As DNA, the CDR3 is TGTGCCACCAGTGATTTCGTAGGGAGTCAGTGGCCAACTAATGAAAAACTGTTTTTT.

The chain joins TRBV27 to TRBJ2-7; 13 bases map to TRBD2. CDR1 MNHEY and CDR2 SMNVEV come from the germline V gene (reference sequence). Trimming removed 2 bases from V and 9 bases from J; junction bases left unmatched: 4. This CDR3 spans 14 amino acids. CDR3 protein: CASSLGTSGIGQYF. The CDR3 DNA sequence: TGTGCCAGCAGTTTAGGGACTAGCGGGATCGGGCAGTACTTC.

The genes are TRBV11-2 and TRBJ1-1; tentative D call: TRBD1 (6 bases). Trimming pared 1 base from V and 4 bases from J, leaving 13 bases between. The CDR3 loop spans 15 amino acids. Germline CDR1 SGHAT, CDR2 FQNNGV. The CDR3 sequence is CASSLVGGGTTEAFF. For the CDR3, the DNA is TGTGCCAGCAGCTTAGTTGGGGGCGGAACCACTGAAGCTTTCTTT.

This chain joins TRBV3-1 (or the pseudogene TRBV3-2) and TRBJ2-7; TRBD2 might be the D (5 bases). In germline, CDR1 is LGHDT, CDR2 YNNKEL (reference sequence). V dropped 9 bases and J dropped 2 bases, with 14 bases sitting between them. The CDR3 has 13 residues. CDR3 nucleotides: TGTGCCAGTAACCTGGCGGGTACCTACGAGCAGTACTTC. Translated, it gives CASNLAGTYEQYF.

The CDR3 sequence is CAWSVGAGSNEQFF. In DNA, the CDR3 is TGTGCCTGGAGTGTAGGAGCGGGGTCCAATGAGCAGTTCTTC. The rearrangement uses TRBV30 and TRBJ2-1; 7 bases map to TRBD2. There are 14 residues in the CDR3. Looked up from germline, CDR1 is GTSNPN and CDR2 is SVGIG (reference sequence). Unmatched junction bases numbered 5, after V lost 0 bases and J lost 6 bases.

This rearrangement joins TRBV19 to TRBJ1-5; 11 bases match TRBD1. Germline V gene sequence: CDR1 LNHDA, CDR2 SQIVND (reference sequence). The CDR3 extends over 15 amino acids. V trimming: 5 bases; J trimming: 5 bases; junction bases outside the gene matches: 5. The CDR3 reads CASSRDRGIHQPQHF. DNA of the CDR3: TGTGCCAGTAGTCGGGACAGGGGGATTCATCAGCCCCAGCATTTT.

This chain joins TRBV28 and TRBJ2-3, with TRBD2 matching 8 bases. This CDR3 is built from 15 residues. V lost 5 bases, J lost 3 bases, and 7 bases stayed unmatched. Germline assignment: CDR1 MDHEN and CDR2 SYDVKM. Here the CDR3 reads CASSSSGAGTDTQYF. The CDR3 DNA reads TGTGCCAGCAGTAGTAGCGGGGCGGGAACAGATACGCAGTATTTT.

The chain couples TRBV24-1 to TRBJ2-6; D is unresolved. CDR1 is KGHDR, CDR2 SFDVKD, per germline. Trimming pared 5 bases from V and 1 base from J, leaving 8 bases between. The CDR3 length is 15 residues. The CDR3 coding sequence is TGTGCCACCAGTGCTCGGAGTTCTGGGGCCAACGTCCTGACTTTC. Translated, it gives CATSARSSGANVLTF.

The chain employs TRBV5-1 and TRBJ2-3; 9 bases align to TRBD1. The CDR3 extends over 15 amino acids. In germline, CDR1 is SGHRS, CDR2 YFSETQ. V was clipped by 4 bases and J by 4 bases; unmatched bases: 7. The CDR3 sequence: CASSPQGARADTQYF. The CDR3, as DNA: TGCGCCAGCAGCCCACAGGGGGCGCGGGCAGATACGCAGTATTTT.

This sequence joins TRBV4-3 and TRBJ1-5; 9 nucleotides line up with TRBD1. The CDR3 is made up of 17 amino acids. CDR1 is LGHNA, CDR2 YSLEER, per germline. The junction had 8 bases not matched to a gene; V was cut back by 3 bases and J by 2 bases. The CDR3 DNA is TGCGCCAGCAGCCAGGGACAGGGAAGTGGGGGCAATCAGCCCCAGCATTTT. Translation: CASSQGQGSGGNQPQHF.